This T cell receptor (beta chain) was captured by sequencing in a study of cytomegalovirus exposure and HLA in healthy donors. A word on this clone: Its antigen is unidentified.

Primers: 60 Vbeta forward and 13 Jbeta reverse. Per the authors' pipeline: Later reanalysis found about 78 million unique TCR beta chains, around 10 million of them shared. Assay: immunoSEQ multiplex PCR; the TCRdb copy retains only in-frame clones and omits some. D and trimming come from the DNA, and the V and J calls and clone size come from that table. The table counts 50,000 to 60,000 clones; more than 9.5% lies in the top ten. Overall study findings and caveats: Rare TCR sequences dominated, though some public TCRs recurred in many donors.

Those who donated were healthy bone marrow donors. This CDR3 comprises 15 residues. CDR1 is SNHLY and CDR2 is FYNNEI in the germline V gene. Trimming took 7 bases from V and 8 from J, leaving 20 bases between them. This chain joins TRBV2 and TRBJ1-4, with no clear D. What was sequenced was PBMCs. The clonotype was recovered from a woman between 45 and 60 years old in good health and CMV-seropositive. The CDR3 nucleotides read TGTGCCAGCAATGATCAGCCCGGGGTAGGGGAAAAACTGTTTTTT. Residues: CASNDQPGVGEKLFF.